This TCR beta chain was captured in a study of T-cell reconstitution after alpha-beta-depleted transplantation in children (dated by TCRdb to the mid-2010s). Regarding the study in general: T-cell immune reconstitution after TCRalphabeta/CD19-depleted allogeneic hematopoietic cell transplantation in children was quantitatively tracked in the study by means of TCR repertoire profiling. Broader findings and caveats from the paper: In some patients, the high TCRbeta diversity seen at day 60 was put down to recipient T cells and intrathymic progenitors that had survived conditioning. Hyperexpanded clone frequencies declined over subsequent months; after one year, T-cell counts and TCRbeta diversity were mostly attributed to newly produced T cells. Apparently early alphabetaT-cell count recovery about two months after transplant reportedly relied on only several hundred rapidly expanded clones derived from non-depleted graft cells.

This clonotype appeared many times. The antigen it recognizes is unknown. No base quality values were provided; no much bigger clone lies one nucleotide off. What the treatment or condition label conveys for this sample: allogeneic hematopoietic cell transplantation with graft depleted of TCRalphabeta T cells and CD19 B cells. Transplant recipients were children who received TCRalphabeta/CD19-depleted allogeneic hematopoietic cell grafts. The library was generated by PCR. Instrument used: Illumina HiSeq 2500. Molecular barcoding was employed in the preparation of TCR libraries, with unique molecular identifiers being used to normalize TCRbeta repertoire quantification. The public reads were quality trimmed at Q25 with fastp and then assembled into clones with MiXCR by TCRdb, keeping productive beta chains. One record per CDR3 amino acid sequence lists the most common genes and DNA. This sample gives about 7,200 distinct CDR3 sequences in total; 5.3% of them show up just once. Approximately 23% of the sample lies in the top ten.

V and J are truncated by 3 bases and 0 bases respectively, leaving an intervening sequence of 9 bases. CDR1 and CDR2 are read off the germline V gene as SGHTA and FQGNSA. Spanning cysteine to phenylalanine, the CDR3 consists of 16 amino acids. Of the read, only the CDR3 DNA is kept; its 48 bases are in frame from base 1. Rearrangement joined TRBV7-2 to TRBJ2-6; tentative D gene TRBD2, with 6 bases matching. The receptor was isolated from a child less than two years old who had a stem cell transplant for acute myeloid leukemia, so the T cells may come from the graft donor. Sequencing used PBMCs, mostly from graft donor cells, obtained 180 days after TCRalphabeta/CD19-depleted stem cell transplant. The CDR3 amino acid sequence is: CASSLRDSSGANVLTF. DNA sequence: TGTGCCAGCAGCTTGCGGGATTCCTCTGGGGCCAACGTCCTGACTTTC.